The 3 T cell receptor beta chains listed next were all sequenced from one sample in a study of CD8 T cells in Susac syndrome. cDNA came from roughly 0.5 to 1 ug RNA primed by random hexamers. Using its own MiXCR run on the immunoSEQ multiplex PCR reads, TCRdb lists one record per CDR3 protein. The data contain tens of thousands of distinct CDR3 sequences, 90% to 95% of them seen just once; the ten biggest clones take up approximately 0.2%. Sequenced: CD8+ T cells from PBMCs. The receptors were gathered from a human donor in good health.

The chain carries TRBV28 and TRBJ1-1, with D possibly TRBD1 on 5 matching bases. The germline V gene encodes CDR1 MDHEN and CDR2 SYDVKM. The V and J ends lost 6 bases and 3 bases respectively, with 17 bases between them. There are 15 residues in the CDR3. The CDR3 DNA reads as TGTGCCAGCAGCCTGGGGCAGTGGGGATACACTGAAGCTTTCTTT. Its translation is CASSLGQWGYTEAFF.

V gene TRBV20-1 combines with J gene TRBJ2-6; D unclear. Trimming cost V 2 bases and J 0 bases, with 8 bases left between them. The length of the CDR3 is 15 residues. CDR1 DFQATT and CDR2 SNEGSKA come from the germline V gene (reference sequence). Here the CDR3 reads CSARSSDSGANVLTF. The DNA of the CDR3 is TGCAGTGCTAGATCCTCAGACTCTGGGGCCAACGTCCTGACTTTC.

The count of this clonotype is one. The gene calls are TRBV29-1 and TRBJ1-1; D gene ambiguous. There are 13 residues in the CDR3. The V gene lost 6 bases and the J gene lost 1 base, with 12 bases spanning the gap. Germline V CDR1 and CDR2: SQVTM, ANQGSEA. The CDR3 region is CSVRRASNTEAFF. Here the CDR3 DNA reads TGCAGCGTCAGGCGGGCCTCGAACACTGAAGCTTTCTTT.